Detailed here is one TCR beta chain. Its antigen is undetermined. This sample stems from a study of response to subunit inactivated influenza vaccine. TCRdb re-derived calls from the RT-PCR reads in MiXCR, one entry per CDR3 protein. Of approximately 520,000 distinct CDR3 sequences in the sample, roughly 25% are singletons; the top ten hold approximately 2%. Study-level results: Authors suggested that a seasonal influenza vaccination recruits few new T cells each time.

The germline V gene has CDR1 LNHNV and CDR2 YYDKDF (reference sequence). The V end was cut by 4 bases, the J end by 8 bases, with 11 bases between. CDR3 length: 13 residues. The source was CD4+ T cells sorted from PBMCs, collected 5 to 6 days after vaccination. This TCR came from a man between 45 and 60 years old who received an inactivated influenza vaccine. The chain combines TRBV15 with TRBJ1-4; a weak D match, TRBD1 (6 bases). CDR3 nucleotides: TGTGCCACCAGCATCGAACAGGGAGAAAAACTGTTTTTT. The encoded protein is CATSIEQGEKLFF.